Sequencing of this T cell receptor (beta chain) was carried out in a study of cytomegalovirus exposure and HLA in healthy donors. Study-wide points: V segments that were indistinguishable, TRBV6-2 and TRBV6-3 among them, were omitted from analysis.

This CDR3 is 14 amino acids long. V was trimmed by 4 bases and J by 6 bases, leaving 12 bases between them. Primers for the PCR totalled 60 Vbeta and 13 Jbeta. Clones were sequenced by immunoSEQ multiplex PCR, and TCRdb holds only the in-frame ones, with some missing. Altogether under 150,000 clones are present, roughly four fifths being singletons, with the ten largest covering approximately 1.7%. Worth noting for this clone: Antigen unknown.

The origin of this receptor is a woman aged 50 to 60 in good health and CMV-seronegative. The chain combines TRBV23-1 with TRBJ1-4; D remains ambiguous. TRBV23-1 has ORF status, its function being uncertain. The specimen sequenced was PBMCs. The CDR3: CASSRSQHDEKLFF. As DNA, the CDR3 is TGCGCCAGCAGTCGGAGCCAACACGATGAAAAACTGTTTTTT.